The 32 T cell receptor beta chains below come from one sample, sequenced in a study of cytomegalovirus exposure and HLA in healthy donors. PCR amplification relied on 60 Vbeta primers (plus 13 Jbeta primers). The table came from immunoSEQ multiplex PCR; TCRdb's copy has only in-frame clones and leaves some out. The sample records about 110,000 clones, 55% to 75% being singletons. The source material was PBMCs. These receptors came from a man in his thirties or forties in good health and CMV-seropositive.

DNA for the CDR3: TGTGCCAGCAGCTTCGCGCCAACAGGGGGCTCGGTCGCTGAAGCTTTCTTT. It specifies CASSFAPTGGSVAEAFF. The V and J genes are TRBV5-4 and TRBJ1-1; 9 bases align to TRBD1. The CDR3 contains 17 residues. The germline V gene encodes CDR1 SGHNT and CDR2 YYREEE (reference sequence). Trimming at V came to 2 bases and at J to 6 bases, leaving 14 bases not matched to a gene.

The genes are TRBV6-6 and TRBJ1-2, with D perhaps TRBD1 (6 bases). This CDR3 is built from 16 residues. V lost 0 bases to trimming and J lost 5 bases, with 16 bases between them. Germline V gene lookup returns CDR1 MNHNY and CDR2 SVGAGI (reference sequence). This CDR3 is CASSYSSAQGDYGYTF. The CDR3 nucleotides read TGTGCCAGCAGTTACTCATCAGCACAGGGAGATTATGGCTACACCTTC.

Worth noting for this clone: The junction departs from the called germline gene at one end, perhaps through a read error. Different DNA sequences within this sample yield the same CDR3. The CDR3 DNA reads TGCGCCAGCAGCTTCGGGACAGGGCCTGACTATGGCTACACCTTC. This gives the protein CASSFGTGPDYGYTF. The gene calls are TRBV9 and TRBJ1-2, with 9 positions matching TRBD1. Germline CDR1 reads SGDLS; CDR2 reads YYNGEE. This CDR3 is built from 15 residues.

This chain uses TRBV9 with TRBJ2-3; 10 bases are shared with TRBD2. CDR3 length: 17 residues. Germline values: CDR1 SGDLS, CDR2 YYNGEE. After removal of 0 bases from V and 3 bases from J, the junction contained 7 bases not matched to a gene. CDR3 DNA: TGTGCCAGCAGCGTAGCTCTAGCGGGAGTTTTAACAGATACGCAGTATTTT. It translates to CASSVALAGVLTDTQYF.

The genes are TRBV4-3 and TRBJ1-1; maybe TRBD1 (5 bases). V dropped 1 base and J dropped 2 bases, with 14 bases sitting between them. Germline V gene lookup returns CDR1 LGHNA and CDR2 YSLEER. The CDR3 is made up of 16 amino acids. The CDR3 region has the DNA TGCGCCAGCAGCCAAGTGGGAGGCAGGGACAACACTGAAGCTTTCTTT. Its translation: CASSQVGGRDNTEAFF.

CDR3 in amino acids: CASSLTGLALGTGELFF. The CDR3 DNA sequence: TGTGCCAGCAGCTTGACCGGACTAGCTTTAGGGACCGGGGAGCTGTTTTTT. The gene calls are TRBV5-5 and TRBJ2-2; 8 bases match TRBD2. The V and J ends lost 1 base and 5 bases, in that order; junction bases with no gene match: 10. Germline CDR1 and CDR2: SGHKS and YYEKEE (reference sequence). The CDR3 spans 17 residues.

This clone showed up just once. The chain employs TRBV5-1 and TRBJ1-1; 7 nucleotides line up with TRBD1. CDR3 size: 15 residues. Germline-derived CDR1 and CDR2 are SGHRS and YFSETQ. V shed 3 bases and J 1 base; nucleotides not matched to a gene: 6. The CDR3 coding sequence is TGCGCCAGCAGCTCGGACAGGCGACCGAACACTGAAGCTTTCTTT. This encodes CASSSDRRPNTEAFF.

The count of this clone is one. This chain links TRBV20-1 with TRBJ1-1; no clear D. V lost 4 bases and J 7 bases, leaving 7 bases between the germline ends. CDR3 size: 10 residues. Germline loops: CDR1 DFQATT, CDR2 SNEGSKA (reference sequence). The chain's CDR3 is CSAKRFEAFF. The CDR3 DNA reads TGCAGTGCTAAGAGATTTGAAGCTTTCTTT.

This clone was seen more than once but under ten times. The chain joins TRBV5-1 to TRBJ2-5; 15 bases map to TRBD2. The CDR3 runs to 17 residues. J gave up 0 bases and V 4 bases, and 4 bases lay outside the gene matches. Germline CDR1 and CDR2: SGHRS and YFSETQ. The CDR3 region is CASSLGLAGGNQETQYF. The CDR3, as DNA: TGCGCCAGCAGCCTGGGACTAGCGGGAGGAAACCAAGAGACCCAGTACTTC.

The chain recombines TRBV7-9 with TRBJ2-2; the match to TRBD1 covers 7 bases. Per germline, CDR1 SEHNR and CDR2 FQNEAQ (reference sequence). The ends lost 5 bases at V and 6 bases at J; junction bases unmatched: 3. This CDR3 has 13 amino acids. CDR3 protein: CASSPQGAGELFF. DNA for the CDR3: TGTGCCAGCAGCCCTCAGGGGGCCGGGGAGCTGTTTTTT. Together with reference TRBV7-9 and TRBJ2-2, the CDR3 gives the full variable domain: DTGVSQNPRHKITKRGQNVTFRCDPISEHNRLYWYRQTLGQGPEFLTYFQNEAQLEKSRLLSDRFSAERPKGSFSTLEIQRTEQGDSAMYLCASSPQGAGELFFGEGSRLTVL.

This clone appeared a few times. The rearrangement links TRBV11-2 to TRBJ1-4, with unresolved D. The CDR3 contains 13 residues. Per germline, CDR1 SGHAT and CDR2 FQNNGV. V dropped 6 bases and J dropped 4 bases, with 9 bases sitting between them. For the CDR3, the DNA is TGTGCCAGCAGTTTCAGTTATAATGAAAAACTGTTTTTT. Translation: CASSFSYNEKLFF.

In this sample, this clone turned up a few times. The gene calls are TRBV7-6 and TRBJ1-1, with 10 bases that match TRBD1. Looked up from germline, CDR1 is SGHVS and CDR2 is FNYEAQ. The length of the CDR3 is 18 residues. V was clipped by 1 base and J by 1 base; unmatched bases: 9. The CDR3 DNA reads TGTGCCAGCAGCTTAGGTTCCGGGCGGGACAGGGGGAACACTGAAGCTTTCTTT. This gives the protein CASSLGSGRDRGNTEAFF.

The V gene is TRBV2, the J gene TRBJ1-1, with TRBD1 identical over 9 bases. In germline, CDR1 is SNHLY, CDR2 FYNNEI. The CDR3 totals 14 residues. V dropped 6 bases and J dropped 4; count of bases not matched to a gene: 6. CDR3 sequence: CASRPGQGLTEAFF. The CDR3 DNA sequence: TGTGCCAGCAGGCCCGGACAGGGGCTCACTGAAGCTTTCTTT.

This chain connects TRBV19 to TRBJ2-3, with D tentatively TRBD2 (6 bases). Trimming shortened V by 6 bases and J by 0 bases, and 13 bases separated the two germline ends. The CDR3 totals 15 residues. CDR1 and CDR2 (germline): LNHDA, SQIVND (reference sequence). The chain's CDR3 is CASRSGGASTDTQYF. CDR3 bases: TGTGCCAGTAGATCAGGCGGGGCCAGCACAGATACGCAGTATTTT.

This sequence joins TRBV2 and TRBJ2-2; 7 bases line up with TRBD2. This CDR3 contains 16 residues. Germline assignment: CDR1 SNHLY and CDR2 FYNNEI. J was trimmed by 4 bases and V by 7 bases; bases with no gene match: 12. CDR3 sequence reads: CASKSAAGALTGELFF. The DNA for the CDR3 is TGTGCCAGCAAGTCGGCGGCGGGAGCCCTCACCGGGGAGCTGTTTTTT. Based on the CDR3 plus reference TRBV2 and TRBJ2-2, the full variable domain is EPEVTQTPSHQVTQMGQEVILRCVPISNHLYFYWYRQILGQKVEFLVSFYNNEISEKSEIFDDQFSVERPDGSNFTLKIRSTKLEDSAMYFCASKSAAGALTGELFFGEGSRLTVL.

This clone was seen just once. The chain joins TRBV7-8 to TRBJ2-4, with 8 bases identical to TRBD1. Germline trimming cut 1 base from V and 6 bases from J; bases unmatched to any gene: 8. The CDR3 extends over 16 amino acids. The V gene's germline CDR1 is SGHVS and CDR2 FQNEAQ. The CDR3 protein is CASSLVDRTGRNIQYF. In DNA form, the CDR3 reads TGTGCCAGCAGCTTAGTTGATCGGACAGGGAGAAACATTCAGTACTTC.

The chain carries TRBV11-2 and TRBJ1-2; the D gene is possibly TRBD1 (6 bases). V was shortened by 4 bases and J by 0 bases, with 12 bases between the two germline ends. Germline loops: CDR1 SGHAT, CDR2 FQNNGV. This CDR3 has 15 residues. DNA of the CDR3: TGTGCCAGCAGCTCATGGGACACCTCTAACTATGGCTACACCTTC. This sequence encodes CASSSWDTSNYGYTF.

The chain is built from TRBV4-1 and TRBJ1-1; D is unresolved. This CDR3 region has 15 residues. In germline, CDR1 is MGHRA, CDR2 YSYEKL. V was shortened by 1 base and J by 1 base, with 10 bases between the two germline ends. The CDR3: CASSQVPKPNTEAFF. The CDR3 nucleotides read TGCGCCAGCAGCCAAGTCCCTAAACCGAACACTGAAGCTTTCTTT.

This clone was picked up one time. The chain recombines TRBV5-1 with TRBJ2-6; TRBD1 might be the D (8 bases). CDR3 size: 17 residues. In germline, CDR1 is SGHRS, CDR2 YFSETQ. V gave up 2 bases and J gave up 1 base, with 13 bases separating them. The CDR3 coding sequence is TGCGCCAGCAGCTTACAGGGGGGGCCGTCTGGGGCCAACGTCCTGACTTTC. Its translation: CASSLQGGPSGANVLTF.

This chain's CDR3 is CASSVTSLMNTEAFF. The CDR3 bases are TGTGCCAGCAGCGTAACGAGCCTTATGAACACTGAAGCTTTCTTT. This sequence joins TRBV9 and TRBJ1-1; D not resolved. Trimming shortened V by 1 base and J by 0 bases, and 10 bases separated the two germline ends. The V gene's germline CDR1 is SGDLS and CDR2 YYNGEE. The length of the CDR3 is 15 residues. Supplemented by reference TRBV9 and TRBJ1-1, the full variable domain reads DSGVTQTPKHLITATGQRVTLRCSPRSGDLSVYWYQQSLDQGLQFLIQYYNGEERAKGNILERFSAQQFPDLHSELNLSSLELGDSALYFCASSVTSLMNTEAFFGQGTRLTVV.

This chain joins TRBV27 and TRBJ2-3, with TRBD2 identical over 7 bases. The V segment lost 3 bases and the J segment 4 bases; nucleotides outside the gene matches: 4. The CDR3 sequence is 14 residues long. CDR1 and CDR2 from the germline V gene are MNHEY and SMNVEV (reference sequence). The CDR3: CASSFRAGADTQYF. CDR3 nucleotide sequence: TGTGCCAGCAGTTTTCGCGCGGGAGCAGATACGCAGTATTTT.

This clone was counted a few times. The chain joins TRBV28 to TRBJ1-2; no reliable D call. V was clipped by 8 bases and J by 4 bases, with 20 bases between them. This CDR3 contains 15 residues. Per germline, CDR1 MDHEN and CDR2 SYDVKM. The CDR3 here is CASCSWAGTAYGYTF. The DNA of the CDR3 is TGTGCCAGCTGTAGTTGGGCGGGCACGGCCTATGGCTACACCTTC.

This clone was counted once. J is TRBJ2-5 and V is TRBV7-2, with 7 bases aligning to TRBD2. The CDR3 sequence is 14 residues long. The V segment lost 4 bases and the J segment 7 bases; nucleotides outside the gene matches: 9. CDR1 is SGHTA, CDR2 FQGNSA, per germline. The CDR3 protein is CASSSGRIAGTQYF. In nucleotides, the CDR3 is TGTGCCAGCAGCTCCGGGAGGATAGCTGGGACCCAGTACTTC.

V is TRBV9 and J is TRBJ2-6, with D uncertain. The CDR3 has 13 amino acids. The V gene's germline CDR1 is SGDLS and CDR2 YYNGEE. Between the trimmed V and J ends, which lost 2 bases and 3 bases, there was a span of 3 bases. The CDR3: CASSVSGANVLTF. The DNA of the CDR3 is TGTGCCAGCAGCGTGAGTGGGGCCAACGTCCTGACTTTC. The full variable domain, completed using reference TRBV9 and TRBJ2-6, is DSGVTQTPKHLITATGQRVTLRCSPRSGDLSVYWYQQSLDQGLQFLIQYYNGEERAKGNILERFSAQQFPDLHSELNLSSLELGDSALYFCASSVSGANVLTFGAGSRLTVL.

The chain uses TRBV10-1 and TRBJ1-1; TRBD1 aligns across 9 bases. Germline CDR1 WNHNN, CDR2 SYGVQD (reference sequence). CDR3 length: 14 amino acids. The V and J ends lost 6 bases and 8 bases, in that order; junction bases with no gene match: 10. The CDR3 DNA follows: TGCGCCAGCAGACAGGGGGCGAATTCGGGGGAAGCTTTCTTT. Its protein is CASRQGANSGEAFF.

This clone was seen a few times. V is TRBV21-1 and J is TRBJ1-1; TRBD1, the table's D call, lacks a check against the DNA. TRBV21-1 has pseudogene status. This CDR3 has 15 residues. The CDR3 bases are TGTGCCAGCAGAGGCAGACAGGTCCGGGGCACTGAAGCTTTCTTT. Translation: CASRGRQVRGTEAFF.

This chain joins TRBV19 and TRBJ1-5, with 9 bases lining up with TRBD1. Germline CDR1 is LNHDA and CDR2 is SQIVND (reference sequence). The CDR3 is 17 residues long. J lost 1 base, V lost 5 bases, and 9 bases had no gene match. The CDR3 DNA follows: TGTGCCAGTAGTGCGGGCCTTGACAGGGGGAGCAATCAGCCCCAGCATTTT. It encodes CASSAGLDRGSNQPQHF.

The rearrangement joins TRBV9 to TRBJ2-1, with D maybe TRBD1 (6 bases). CDR1 is SGDLS and CDR2 is YYNGEE in the germline V gene. With 0 bases removed from V and 3 bases from J, the gap between germline ends came to 13 bases. This CDR3 has 16 residues. Written as DNA, the CDR3 is TGTGCCAGCAGCGTAGCGGACAGAGCTCTCTACAATGAGCAGTTCTTC. This codes for CASSVADRALYNEQFF.

The V call is TRBV11-1, the J call TRBJ2-1, with 7 bases aligning to TRBD1. This CDR3 comprises 16 residues. Per the germline V gene, CDR1 is SGHAT and CDR2 is FQDESV (reference sequence). J was trimmed by 4 bases and V by 4 bases; bases with no gene match: 10. The CDR3 loop reads CASSSGRGTEYNEQFF. DNA for the CDR3: TGTGCCAGCAGCTCCGGTCGTGGGACAGAGTACAATGAGCAGTTCTTC.

There are a few counts of this clone. The chain combines TRBV7-9 with TRBJ1-4; TRBD1 matches 12 bases. The CDR3 runs to 16 residues. CDR1 is SEHNR, CDR2 FQNEAQ, per germline (reference sequence). J gave up 9 bases and V 0 bases, and 5 bases lay outside the gene matches. CDR3 loop: CASSLAAGTGGQKLFF. CDR3 sequence (DNA): TGTGCCAGCAGCTTAGCCGCCGGGACAGGGGGCCAAAAACTGTTTTTT.

For this clone: One junction end disagrees with the germline gene, perhaps due to a read error. Other nucleotide sequences from this sample produce the same CDR3. V and J are TRBV7-9 and TRBJ2-3, with 9 bases lining up with TRBD1. Germline CDR1 is SEHNR and CDR2 is FQNEAQ (reference sequence). The CDR3 runs to 17 residues. CDR3 in DNA: TGCGCCAGCAGCTTTACCACAGGGGGCGCGAGCACAGATACGCAGTATTTT. It is translated as CASSFTTGGASTDTQYF.

The rearrangement links TRBV5-6 to TRBJ1-1, with 7 bases that match TRBD1. This CDR3 spans 17 amino acids. V trimming: 0 bases; J trimming: 1 base; junction bases outside the gene matches: 9. Germline loops: CDR1 SGHDT, CDR2 YYEEEE. In DNA, the CDR3 is TGTGCCAGCAGCTTGGACCCGGGACAGACGTGGAACACTGAAGCTTTCTTT. Amino acids: CASSLDPGQTWNTEAFF.